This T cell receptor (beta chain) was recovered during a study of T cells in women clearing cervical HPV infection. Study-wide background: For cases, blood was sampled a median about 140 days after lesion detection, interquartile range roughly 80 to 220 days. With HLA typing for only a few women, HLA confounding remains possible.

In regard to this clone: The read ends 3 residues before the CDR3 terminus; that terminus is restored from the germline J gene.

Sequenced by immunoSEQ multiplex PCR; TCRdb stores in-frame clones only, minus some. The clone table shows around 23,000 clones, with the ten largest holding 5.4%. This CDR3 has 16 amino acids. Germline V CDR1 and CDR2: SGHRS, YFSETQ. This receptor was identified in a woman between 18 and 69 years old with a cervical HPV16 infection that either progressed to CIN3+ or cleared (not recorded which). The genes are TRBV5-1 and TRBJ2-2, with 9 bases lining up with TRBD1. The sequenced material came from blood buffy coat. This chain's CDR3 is CASSLAPGQGWEKLFF. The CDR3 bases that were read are TGCGCCAGCAGCTTGGCACCGGGACAGGGTTGGGAAAAG.